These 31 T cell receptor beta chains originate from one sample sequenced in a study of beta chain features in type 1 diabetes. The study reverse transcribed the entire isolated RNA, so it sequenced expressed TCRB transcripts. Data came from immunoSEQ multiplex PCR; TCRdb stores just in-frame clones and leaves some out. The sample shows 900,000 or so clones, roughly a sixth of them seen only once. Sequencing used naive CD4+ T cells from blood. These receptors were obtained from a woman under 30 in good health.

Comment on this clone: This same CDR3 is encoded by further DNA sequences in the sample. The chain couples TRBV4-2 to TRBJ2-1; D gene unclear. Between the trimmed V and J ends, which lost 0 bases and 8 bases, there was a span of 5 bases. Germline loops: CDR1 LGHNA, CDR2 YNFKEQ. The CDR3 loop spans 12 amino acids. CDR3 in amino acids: CASSQDRDEQFF. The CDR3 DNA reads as TGTGCCAGCAGCCAAGATCGGGATGAGCAGTTCTTC.

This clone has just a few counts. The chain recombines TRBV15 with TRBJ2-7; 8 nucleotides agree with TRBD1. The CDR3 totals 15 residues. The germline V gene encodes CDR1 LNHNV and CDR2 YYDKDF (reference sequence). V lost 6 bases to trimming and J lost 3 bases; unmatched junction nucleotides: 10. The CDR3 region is CATRHTGTGLYEQYF. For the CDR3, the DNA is TGTGCCACCAGACATACAGGGACAGGCCTCTACGAGCAGTACTTC.

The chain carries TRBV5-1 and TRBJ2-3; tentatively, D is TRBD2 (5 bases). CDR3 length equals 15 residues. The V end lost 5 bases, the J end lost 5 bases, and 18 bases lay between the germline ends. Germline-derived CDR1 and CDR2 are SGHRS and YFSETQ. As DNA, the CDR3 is TGCGCCAGCAGGACTGGAGGAGATTTCGGAGATACGCAGTATTTT. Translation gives CASRTGGDFGDTQYF.

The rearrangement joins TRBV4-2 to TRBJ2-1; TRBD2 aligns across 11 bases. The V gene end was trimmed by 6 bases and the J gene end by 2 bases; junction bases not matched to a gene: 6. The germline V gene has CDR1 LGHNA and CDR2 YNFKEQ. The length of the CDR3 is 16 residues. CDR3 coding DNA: TGTGCCAGCAGACCCCAGACTAGCGGGACCTACAATGAGCAGTTCTTC. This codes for CASRPQTSGTYNEQFF.

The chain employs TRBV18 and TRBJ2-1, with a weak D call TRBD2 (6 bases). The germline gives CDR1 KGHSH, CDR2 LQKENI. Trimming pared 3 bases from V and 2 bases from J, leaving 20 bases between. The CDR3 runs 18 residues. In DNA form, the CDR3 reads TGTGCCAGCTCACCTAATCGTCCGGGAGAACTCCCCTACAATGAGCAGTTCTTC. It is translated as CASSPNRPGELPYNEQFF.

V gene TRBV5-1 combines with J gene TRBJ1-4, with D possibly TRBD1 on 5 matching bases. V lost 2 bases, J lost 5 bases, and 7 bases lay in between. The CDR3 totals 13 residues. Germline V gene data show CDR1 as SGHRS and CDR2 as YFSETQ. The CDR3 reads CASSFYRNEKLFF. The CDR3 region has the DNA TGCGCCAGCAGCTTTTACAGGAATGAAAAACTGTTTTTT.

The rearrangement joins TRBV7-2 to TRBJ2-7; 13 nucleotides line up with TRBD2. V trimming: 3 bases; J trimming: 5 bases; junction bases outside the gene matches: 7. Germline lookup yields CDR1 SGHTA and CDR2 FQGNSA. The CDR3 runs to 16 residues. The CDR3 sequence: CASSFPGLAGADEQYF. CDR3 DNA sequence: TGTGCCAGCAGCTTCCCCGGACTAGCGGGAGCGGACGAGCAGTACTTC. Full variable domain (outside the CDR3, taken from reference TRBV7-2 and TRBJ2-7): GAGVSQSPSNKVTEKGKDVELRCDPISGHTALYWYRQSLGQGLEFLIYFQGNSAPDKSGLPSDRFSAERTGGSVSTLTIQRTQQEDSAVYLCASSFPGLAGADEQYFGPGTRLTVT.

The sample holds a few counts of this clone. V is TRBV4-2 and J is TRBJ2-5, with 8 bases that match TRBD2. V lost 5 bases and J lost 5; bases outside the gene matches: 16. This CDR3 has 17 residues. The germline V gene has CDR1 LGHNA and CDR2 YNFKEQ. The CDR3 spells CASSVLPTGRGQETQYF. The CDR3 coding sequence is TGTGCCAGCAGCGTCCTTCCTACCGGGAGGGGCCAGGAGACCCAGTACTTC.

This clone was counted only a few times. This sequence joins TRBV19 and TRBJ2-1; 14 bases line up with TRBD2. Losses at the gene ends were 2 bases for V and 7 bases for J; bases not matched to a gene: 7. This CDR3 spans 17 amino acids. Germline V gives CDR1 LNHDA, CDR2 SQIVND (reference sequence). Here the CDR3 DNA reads TGTGCCAGTAGTATAAAAACAGGGACTAGCGGGAGTAATGAGCAGTTCTTC. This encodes CASSIKTGTSGSNEQFF.

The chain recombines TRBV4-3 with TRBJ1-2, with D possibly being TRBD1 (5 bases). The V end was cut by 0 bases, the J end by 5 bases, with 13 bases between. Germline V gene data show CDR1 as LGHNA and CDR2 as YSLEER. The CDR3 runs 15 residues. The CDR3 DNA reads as TGCGCCAGCAGCCAAGATCCCGGGGAGGGGTATGGCTACACCTTC. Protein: CASSQDPGEGYGYTF.

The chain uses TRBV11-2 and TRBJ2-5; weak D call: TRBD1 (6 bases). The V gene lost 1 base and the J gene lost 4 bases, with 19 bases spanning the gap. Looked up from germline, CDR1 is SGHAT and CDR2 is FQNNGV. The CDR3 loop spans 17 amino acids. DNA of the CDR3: TGTGCCAGCAGCTTAGGGGTGACAGGCTCGGTCACAGAGACCCAGTACTTC. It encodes CASSLGVTGSVTETQYF. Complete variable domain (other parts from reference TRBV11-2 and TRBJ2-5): EAGVAQSPRYKIIEKRQSVAFWCNPISGHATLYWYQQILGQGPKLLIQFQNNGVVDDSQLPKDRFSAERLKGVDSTLKIQPAKLEDSAVYLCASSLGVTGSVTETQYFGPGTRLLVL.

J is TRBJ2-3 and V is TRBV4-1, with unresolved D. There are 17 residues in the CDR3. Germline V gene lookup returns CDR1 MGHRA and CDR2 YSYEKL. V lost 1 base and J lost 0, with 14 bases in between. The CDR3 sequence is CASSQVVPLGSTDTQYF. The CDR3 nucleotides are TGCGCCAGCAGCCAAGTTGTGCCCCTGGGTAGCACAGATACGCAGTATTTT.

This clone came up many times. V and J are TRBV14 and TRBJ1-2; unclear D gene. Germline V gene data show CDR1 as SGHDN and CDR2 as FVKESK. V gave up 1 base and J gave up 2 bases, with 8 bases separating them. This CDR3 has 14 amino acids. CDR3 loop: CASSQARGNYGYTF. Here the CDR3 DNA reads TGTGCCAGCAGCCAAGCCAGAGGAAACTATGGCTACACCTTC.

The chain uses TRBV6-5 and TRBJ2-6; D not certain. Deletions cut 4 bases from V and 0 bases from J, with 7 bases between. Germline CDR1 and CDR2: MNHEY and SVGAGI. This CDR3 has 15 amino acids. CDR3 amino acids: CASSWEISGANVLTF. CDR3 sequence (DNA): TGTGCCAGCAGTTGGGAAATCTCTGGGGCCAACGTCCTGACTTTC.

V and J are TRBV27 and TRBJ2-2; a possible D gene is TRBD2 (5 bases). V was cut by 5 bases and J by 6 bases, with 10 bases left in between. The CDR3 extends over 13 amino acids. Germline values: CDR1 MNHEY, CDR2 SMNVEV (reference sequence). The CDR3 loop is CASSVSGAGELFF. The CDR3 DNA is TGTGCCAGCAGTGTAAGCGGAGCCGGGGAGCTGTTTTTT.

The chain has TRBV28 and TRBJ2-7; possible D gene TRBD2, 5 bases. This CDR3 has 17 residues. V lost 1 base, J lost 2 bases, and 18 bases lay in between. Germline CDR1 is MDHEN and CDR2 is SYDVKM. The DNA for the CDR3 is TGTGCCAGCAGTTTATCAACCCGCCGGGAACCTACCTACGAGCAGTACTTC. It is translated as CASSLSTRREPTYEQYF. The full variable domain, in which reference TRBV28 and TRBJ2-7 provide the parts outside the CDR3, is DVKVTQSSRYLVKRTGEKVFLECVQDMDHENMFWYRQDPGLGLRLIYFSYDVKMKEKGDIPEGYSVSREKKERFSLILESASTNQTSMYLCASSLSTRREPTYEQYFGPGTRLTVT.

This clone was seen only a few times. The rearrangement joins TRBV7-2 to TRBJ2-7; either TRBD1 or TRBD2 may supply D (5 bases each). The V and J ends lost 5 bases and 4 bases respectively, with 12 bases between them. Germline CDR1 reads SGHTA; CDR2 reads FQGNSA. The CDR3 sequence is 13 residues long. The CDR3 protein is CASSTGPKYEQYF. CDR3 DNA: TGTGCCAGCAGCACGGGACCGAAATACGAGCAGTACTTC. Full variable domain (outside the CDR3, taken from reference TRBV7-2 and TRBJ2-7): GAGVSQSPSNKVTEKGKDVELRCDPISGHTALYWYRQSLGQGLEFLIYFQGNSAPDKSGLPSDRFSAERTGGSVSTLTIQRTQQEDSAVYLCASSTGPKYEQYFGPGTRLTVT.

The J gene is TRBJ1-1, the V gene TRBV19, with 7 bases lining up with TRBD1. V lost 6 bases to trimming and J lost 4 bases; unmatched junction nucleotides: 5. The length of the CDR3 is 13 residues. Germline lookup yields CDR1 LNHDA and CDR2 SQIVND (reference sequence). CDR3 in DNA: TGTGCCAGTAGCCAGGGGGGGAGCACTGAAGCTTTCTTT. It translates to CASSQGGSTEAFF.

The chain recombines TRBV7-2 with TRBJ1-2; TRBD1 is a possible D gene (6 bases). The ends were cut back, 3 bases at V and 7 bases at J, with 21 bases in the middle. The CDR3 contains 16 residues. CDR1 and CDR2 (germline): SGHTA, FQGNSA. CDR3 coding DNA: TGTGCCAGCAGCTTTACAGGGCAGCAAGACAGAAGTGGCTACACCTTC. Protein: CASSFTGQQDRSGYTF.

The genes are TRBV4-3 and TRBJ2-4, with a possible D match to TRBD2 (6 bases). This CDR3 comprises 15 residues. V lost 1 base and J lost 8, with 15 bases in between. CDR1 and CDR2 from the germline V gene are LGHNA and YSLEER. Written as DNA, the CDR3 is TGCGCCAGCAGCCAAGCGGGAGCGTGGGGGGACATTCAGTACTTC. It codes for CASSQAGAWGDIQYF.

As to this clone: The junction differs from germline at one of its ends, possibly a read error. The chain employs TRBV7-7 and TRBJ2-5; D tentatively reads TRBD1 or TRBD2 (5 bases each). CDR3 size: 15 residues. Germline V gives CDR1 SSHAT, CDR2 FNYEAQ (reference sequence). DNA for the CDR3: TGTGCTAGCAGCCTCGGGTTTGGGGGAGTTGAGACCCAGTACTTC. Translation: CASSLGFGGVETQYF.

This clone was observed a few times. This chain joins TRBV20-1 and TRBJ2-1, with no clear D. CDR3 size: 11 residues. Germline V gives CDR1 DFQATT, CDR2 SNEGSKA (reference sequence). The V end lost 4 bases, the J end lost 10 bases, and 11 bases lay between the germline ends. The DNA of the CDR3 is TGCAGTGCTACCATTGGCCAGGAGCAGTTCTTC. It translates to CSATIGQEQFF.

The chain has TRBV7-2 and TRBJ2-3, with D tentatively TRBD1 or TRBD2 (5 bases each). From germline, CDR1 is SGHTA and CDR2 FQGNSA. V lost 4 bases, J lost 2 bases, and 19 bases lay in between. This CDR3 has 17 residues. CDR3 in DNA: TGTGCCAGCAGCTCTCCCGGAAGAGGGGCCTCCACAGATACGCAGTATTTT. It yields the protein CASSSPGRGASTDTQYF.

CDR3: CASSGLGASSYNEQFF. The DNA of the CDR3 is TGTGCCAGTAGTGGTTTAGGCGCCAGCTCCTACAATGAGCAGTTCTTC. The J gene is TRBJ2-1, the V gene TRBV19; D not resolved. The V end lost 5 bases, the J end lost 0 bases, and 14 bases lay between the germline ends. The CDR3 length is 16 residues. Germline assignment: CDR1 LNHDA and CDR2 SQIVND (reference sequence).

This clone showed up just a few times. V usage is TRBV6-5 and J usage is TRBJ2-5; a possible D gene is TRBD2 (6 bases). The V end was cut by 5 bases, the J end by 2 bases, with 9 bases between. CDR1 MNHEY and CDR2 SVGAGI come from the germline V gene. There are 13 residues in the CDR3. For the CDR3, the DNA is TGTGCCAGCAGTCCTAGCGTTCAAGAGACCCAGTACTTC. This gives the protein CASSPSVQETQYF.

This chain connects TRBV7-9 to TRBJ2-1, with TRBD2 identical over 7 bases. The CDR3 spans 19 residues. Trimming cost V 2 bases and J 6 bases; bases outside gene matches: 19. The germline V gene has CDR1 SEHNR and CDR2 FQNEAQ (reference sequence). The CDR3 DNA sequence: TGTGCCAGCAGCTTAAGAGGGTTCGGGGCGGGAGAGGTCCGCAATGAGCAGTTCTTC. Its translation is CASSLRGFGAGEVRNEQFF.

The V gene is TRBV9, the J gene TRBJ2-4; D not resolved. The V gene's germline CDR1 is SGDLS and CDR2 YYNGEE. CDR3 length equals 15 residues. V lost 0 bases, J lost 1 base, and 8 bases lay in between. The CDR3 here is CASSVEDRAKNIQYF. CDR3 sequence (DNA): TGTGCCAGCAGCGTAGAGGACCGGGCCAAAAACATTCAGTACTTC.

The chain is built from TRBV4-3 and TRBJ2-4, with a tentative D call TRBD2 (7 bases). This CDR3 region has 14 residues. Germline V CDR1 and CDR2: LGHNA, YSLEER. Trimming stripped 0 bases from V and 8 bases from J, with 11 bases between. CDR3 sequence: CASSQDLGGDIQYF. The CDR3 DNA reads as TGCGCCAGCAGCCAAGATTTAGGGGGGGACATTCAGTACTTC.

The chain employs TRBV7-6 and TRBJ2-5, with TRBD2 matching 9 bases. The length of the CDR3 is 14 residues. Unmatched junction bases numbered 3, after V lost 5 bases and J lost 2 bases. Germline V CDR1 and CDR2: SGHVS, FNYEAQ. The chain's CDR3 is CASSISGRQETQYF. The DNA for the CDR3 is TGTGCCAGCAGCATCAGCGGGAGGCAAGAGACCCAGTACTTC.

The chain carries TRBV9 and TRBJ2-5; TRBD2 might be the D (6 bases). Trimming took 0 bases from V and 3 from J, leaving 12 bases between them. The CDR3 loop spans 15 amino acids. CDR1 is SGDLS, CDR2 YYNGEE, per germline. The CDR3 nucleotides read TGTGCCAGCAGCGTAGGACGCGGGGTCGAAGAGACCCAGTACTTC. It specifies CASSVGRGVEETQYF.

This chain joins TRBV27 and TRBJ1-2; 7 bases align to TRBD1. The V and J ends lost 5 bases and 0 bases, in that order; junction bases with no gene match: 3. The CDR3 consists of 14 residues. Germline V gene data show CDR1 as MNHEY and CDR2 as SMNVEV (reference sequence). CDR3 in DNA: TGTGCCAGCAGTAGCGGGACAGCTAACTATGGCTACACCTTC. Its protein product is CASSSGTANYGYTF.